A selection of T cell receptor beta chains follows, all from one sample in a study of cytomegalovirus exposure and HLA in healthy donors. Assay: immunoSEQ multiplex PCR; the TCRdb copy retains only in-frame clones and omits some. The table includes 150,000 to 200,000 clones, 95% to 96% detected once. The sequencing input was PBMCs. The receptors stem from a woman aged 18-35 years in good health and CMV-seronegative. The CDR3 runs from the conserved cysteine through the conserved F or W. Fields, in order: J gene, D gene, V gene, CDR3 DNA, CDR3 protein. D genes are given only for firm matches.

>TRBJ1-2|-|TRBV19
TGTGCCAGTAGTATGTCAGGCTGGGCGGACAGTGACTATGGCTACACCTTC
CASSMSGWADSDYGYTF
>TRBJ1-1|-|TRBV5-1
TGCGCCAGCAGCCAAGCGGGACTCCCCAGGGGCACTGAAGCTTTCTTT
CASSQAGLPRGTEAFF
>TRBJ2-7|TRBD2|TRBV4-3
TGCGCCAGCAGCCAAGACTTCGGGACTAGCGGGTTCTACGAGCAGTACTTC
CASSQDFGTSGFYEQYF
>TRBJ2-2|-|TRBV11-2
TGTGCCATATTCGAACAGGTCTGGGGCACCGGGGAGCTGTTTTTT
CAIFEQVWGTGELFF
>TRBJ2-7|-|TRBV5-6
TGTGCCAGCAGCTTGTCAGGGGCGGCCTACGAGCAGTACTTC
CASSLSGAAYEQYF
>TRBJ2-2|-|TRBV7-2
TGTGCCAGCAGCTTAGCGGGAGGGGGCACCGGGGAGCTGTTTTTT
CASSLAGGGTGELFF
>TRBJ1-2|TRBD1|TRBV6-5
TGTGCCAGCAGTTTTGGACAGGGAGGCTATGGCTACACCTTC
CASSFGQGGYGYTF
>TRBJ2-7|TRBD1|TRBV18
TGTGCCAGCAGCAAAGACAGGGGGTTGGACGAGCAGTACTTC
CASSKDRGLDEQYF
>TRBJ2-5|-|TRBV5-1
TGCGCCAGCAAAACTACCCCCCTAGGCGAGACCCAGTACTTC
CASKTTPLGETQYF
>TRBJ1-5|-|TRBV2
TGTGCCAGCAGTGAGTCGGAACAGGGTACACAGCCCCAGCATTTT
CASSESEQGTQPQHF
>TRBJ2-7|TRBD1|TRBV7-2
TGTGCCAGCAGCCCGGGGACAGGGAGCGACTACGAGCAGTACTTC
CASSPGTGSDYEQYF